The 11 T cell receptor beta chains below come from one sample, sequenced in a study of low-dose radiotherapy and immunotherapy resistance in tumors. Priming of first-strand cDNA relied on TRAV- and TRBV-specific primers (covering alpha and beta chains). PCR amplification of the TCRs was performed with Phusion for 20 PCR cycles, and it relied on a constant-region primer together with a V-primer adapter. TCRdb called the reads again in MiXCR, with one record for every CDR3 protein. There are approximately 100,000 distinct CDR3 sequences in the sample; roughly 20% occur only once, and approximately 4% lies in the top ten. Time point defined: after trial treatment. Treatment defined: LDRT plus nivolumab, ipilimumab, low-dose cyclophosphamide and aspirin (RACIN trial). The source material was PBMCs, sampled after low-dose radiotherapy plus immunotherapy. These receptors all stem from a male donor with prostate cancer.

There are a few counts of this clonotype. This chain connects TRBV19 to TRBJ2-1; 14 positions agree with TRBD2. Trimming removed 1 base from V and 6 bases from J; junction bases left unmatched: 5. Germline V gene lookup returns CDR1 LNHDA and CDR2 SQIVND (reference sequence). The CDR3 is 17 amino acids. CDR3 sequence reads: CASSIAGGTSGGNEQFF. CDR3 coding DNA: TGTGCCAGTAGTATAGCCGGGGGGACTAGCGGGGGCAATGAGCAGTTCTTC.

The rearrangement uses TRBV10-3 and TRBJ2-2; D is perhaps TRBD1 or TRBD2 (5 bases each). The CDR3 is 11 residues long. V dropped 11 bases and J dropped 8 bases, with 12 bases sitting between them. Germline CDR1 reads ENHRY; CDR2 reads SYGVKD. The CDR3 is CAEGETGELFF. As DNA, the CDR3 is TGTGCCGAAGGGGAGACTGGGGAGCTGTTTTTT.

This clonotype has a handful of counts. The CDR3 DNA reads as TGTGCCAGCAGCCCCCGGACTAGCCCCAATGAGCAGTTCTTC. Its translation: CASSPRTSPNEQFF. This chain joins TRBV2 and TRBJ2-1, with TRBD2 matching over 8 bases. CDR1 SNHLY and CDR2 FYNNEI come from the germline V gene. V dropped 6 bases and J dropped 6; count of bases not matched to a gene: 7. CDR3 size: 14 residues.

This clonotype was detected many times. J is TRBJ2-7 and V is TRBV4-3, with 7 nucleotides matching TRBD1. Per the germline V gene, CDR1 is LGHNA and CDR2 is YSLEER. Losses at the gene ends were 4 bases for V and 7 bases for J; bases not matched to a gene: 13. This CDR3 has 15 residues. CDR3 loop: CASSLRQGAVEEQYF. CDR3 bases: TGCGCCAGCAGCCTTCGACAGGGTGCTGTGGAAGAGCAGTACTTC.

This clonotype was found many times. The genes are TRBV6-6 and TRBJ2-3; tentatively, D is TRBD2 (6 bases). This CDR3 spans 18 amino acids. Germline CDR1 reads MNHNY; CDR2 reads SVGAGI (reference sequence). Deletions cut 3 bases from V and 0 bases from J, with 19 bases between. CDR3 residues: CASSYPVGGVSSTDTQYF. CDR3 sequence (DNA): TGTGCCAGCAGTTATCCTGTCGGGGGTGTCTCTAGCACAGATACGCAGTATTTT.

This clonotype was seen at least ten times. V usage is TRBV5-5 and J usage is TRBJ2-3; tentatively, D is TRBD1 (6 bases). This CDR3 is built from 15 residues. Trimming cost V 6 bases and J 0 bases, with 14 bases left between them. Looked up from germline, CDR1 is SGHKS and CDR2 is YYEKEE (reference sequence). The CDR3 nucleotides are TGTGCCAGCATACAGGGTGTTTGGAGCACAGATACGCAGTATTTT. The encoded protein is CASIQGVWSTDTQYF.

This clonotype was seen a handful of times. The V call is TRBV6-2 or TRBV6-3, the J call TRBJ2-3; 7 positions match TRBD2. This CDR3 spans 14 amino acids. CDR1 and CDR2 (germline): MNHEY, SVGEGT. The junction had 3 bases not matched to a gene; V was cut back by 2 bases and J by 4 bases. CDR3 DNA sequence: TGTGCCAGCAGTTACGCGGGAGTCGCAGATACGCAGTATTTT. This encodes CASSYAGVADTQYF.

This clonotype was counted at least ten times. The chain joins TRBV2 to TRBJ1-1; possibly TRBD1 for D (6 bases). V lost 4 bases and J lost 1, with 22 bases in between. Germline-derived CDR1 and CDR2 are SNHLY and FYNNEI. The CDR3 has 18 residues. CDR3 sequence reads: CASSVGSFRGTKNTEAFF. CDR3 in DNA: TGTGCCAGCAGTGTCGGTTCTTTTCGGGGGACAAAGAACACTGAAGCTTTCTTT.

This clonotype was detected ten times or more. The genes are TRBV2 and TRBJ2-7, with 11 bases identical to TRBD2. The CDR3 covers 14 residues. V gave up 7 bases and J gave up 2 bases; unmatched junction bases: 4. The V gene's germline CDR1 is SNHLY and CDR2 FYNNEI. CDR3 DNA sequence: TGTGCCAGCACACGACTAGCGGGGACCTACGAGCAGTACTTC. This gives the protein CASTRLAGTYEQYF.

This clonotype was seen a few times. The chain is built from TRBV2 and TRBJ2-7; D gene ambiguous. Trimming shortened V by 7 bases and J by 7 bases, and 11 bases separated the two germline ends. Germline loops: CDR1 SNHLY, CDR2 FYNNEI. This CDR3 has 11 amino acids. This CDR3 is CASTVSGEQYF. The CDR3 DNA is TGTGCCAGCACTGTGTCCGGTGAGCAGTACTTC.

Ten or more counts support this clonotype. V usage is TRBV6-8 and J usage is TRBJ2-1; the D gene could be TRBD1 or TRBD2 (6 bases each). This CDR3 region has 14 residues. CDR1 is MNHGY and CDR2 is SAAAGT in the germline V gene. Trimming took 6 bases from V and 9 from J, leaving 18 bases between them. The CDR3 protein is CASRNEGGRSEQFF. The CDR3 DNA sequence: TGTGCCAGCAGAAACGAGGGGGGTAGGAGTGAGCAGTTCTTC.